Included here is one T cell receptor (beta chain) sequence, with context. Its antigen is unknown. The data were taken from a study of cytomegalovirus exposure and HLA in healthy donors. The PCR used 60 Vbeta and 13 Jbeta primers. Authors' methods: An analysis that came later counted 80 million or so unique TCR beta chains, roughly 11 million shared. Sequencing was performed with immunoSEQ multiplex PCR; in TCRdb, only in-frame clones are kept and a portion is missing. That table is the source of V, J and clone size, and D and trimming were worked out from the DNA. This table holds 90,000 to 120,000 clones, roughly 70% found once. Germline V gives CDR1 MNHNS, CDR2 SASEGT. The V gene end was trimmed by 8 bases and the J gene end by 0 bases; junction bases not matched to a gene: 6. The CDR3 is 15 residues long. Findings of the study overall: Follow-up analysis found HLA locus-dependent TCR association rates, highest for DRB1 and lowest for HLA-C. A link between a missense DCLRE1C variant and TCR beta V- and J-gene trimming emerged from a later analysis. The study assumed roughly uniform donor sequencing depth for presence/absence analyses.

Material for sequencing was PBMCs. This clonotype was sampled from a man in his forties in good health and CMV-seropositive. V is TRBV6-1 and J is TRBJ2-1; 8 positions agree with TRBD2. CDR3 amino acids: CASGRLANSYNEQFF. In nucleotides, the CDR3 is TGTGCCAGCGGACGACTAGCGAACTCCTACAATGAGCAGTTCTTC.